One and the same sample provided the 29 T cell receptor beta chains below, sequenced in a study of blood T cell repertoires in COVID-19. The repertoire was sequenced with immunoSEQ multiplex PCR; TCRdb's copy has only in-frame clones and lacks some. Counted here are a few hundred thousand clones, around 84% occurring once; the ten biggest clones make up approximately 7%. Sequencing was done on a sample of peripheral blood. These receptor sequences come from a woman between 65 and 79 years old with active or convalescent COVID-19.

The chain joins TRBV10-3 to TRBJ2-2; the D is unclear. Trimming cost V 4 bases and J 1 base, with 4 bases left between them. In germline, CDR1 is ENHRY, CDR2 SYGVKD. CDR3 length equals 13 residues. The CDR3 region has the DNA TGTGCCATCAGTGGACAGAACACCGGGGAGCTGTTTTTT. Its protein is CAISGQNTGELFF.

The gene calls are TRBV7-2 and TRBJ1-5; D is unresolved. From germline, CDR1 is SGHTA and CDR2 FQGNSA. V lost 5 bases and J lost 2, with 10 bases in between. The CDR3 has 14 residues. CDR3 DNA sequence: TGTGCCAGCAGCACCCGGGTGGGCAATCAGCCCCAGCATTTT. Its translation: CASSTRVGNQPQHF.

V usage is TRBV6-5 and J usage is TRBJ2-1; D gene ambiguous. This CDR3 has 13 residues. In germline, CDR1 is MNHEY, CDR2 SVGAGI. Trimming shortened V by 0 bases and J by 8 bases, and 8 bases separated the two germline ends. The CDR3 sequence is CASSYSSADEQFF. The CDR3 region has the DNA TGTGCCAGCAGTTACTCGTCCGCAGATGAGCAGTTCTTC.

The chain has TRBV7-9 and TRBJ1-2; a weak D match, TRBD1 (6 bases). CDR1 and CDR2 (germline): SEHNR, FQNEAQ (reference sequence). V dropped 5 bases and J dropped 0 bases, with 10 bases sitting between them. The CDR3 contains 14 residues. CDR3 region: CASSEQGANYGYTF. The CDR3 bases are TGTGCCAGCAGCGAACAGGGCGCTAACTATGGCTACACCTTC.

This clone has only a few counts. The chain employs TRBV9 and TRBJ1-1; D not resolved. Trimming stripped 0 bases from V and 4 bases from J, with 13 bases between. The CDR3 has 15 amino acids. CDR1 SGDLS and CDR2 YYNGEE come from the germline V gene. The CDR3 nucleotides read TGTGCCAGCAGCGTAGAAAGTAGTTTCGGCACTGAAGCTTTCTTT. This sequence encodes CASSVESSFGTEAFF.

The J gene is TRBJ1-6, the V gene TRBV7-2; 7 bases align to TRBD1. J was trimmed by 7 bases and V by 1 base; bases with no gene match: 4. Germline-derived CDR1 and CDR2 are SGHTA and FQGNSA. This CDR3 contains 15 residues. The DNA of the CDR3 is TGTGCCAGCAGCTTAGGAGGGACAGTGAATTCACCCCTCCACTTT. It specifies CASSLGGTVNSPLHF.

Points on this clone: An end of the junction differs from the germline gene, which may be a read error. The chain combines TRBV6-1 with TRBJ1-1; the match to TRBD1 covers 12 bases. This CDR3 has 17 amino acids. Per the germline V gene, CDR1 is MNHNS and CDR2 is SASEGT. CDR3 amino acids: CASSKAGTGGADTEAFF. DNA of the CDR3: TGTGCCAGCAGTAAAGCCGGGACAGGGGGCGCGGACACTGAAGCTTTCTTT.

The chain couples TRBV15 to TRBJ2-5; TRBD1 is a possible D gene (5 bases). Germline lookup yields CDR1 LNHNV and CDR2 YYDKDF (reference sequence). The CDR3 loop spans 13 amino acids. The V and J ends lost 5 bases and 4 bases respectively, with 11 bases between them. CDR3 protein: CATSLRDRETQYF. Written as DNA, the CDR3 is TGTGCCACCAGCCTCAGGGATCGAGAGACCCAGTACTTC.

In its sample, this clone was seen once. V gene TRBV5-1 combines with J gene TRBJ1-1; D is unclear. V lost 4 bases and J lost 0, with 7 bases in between. CDR3 length: 13 amino acids. Germline V lookup: CDR1 SGHRS, CDR2 YFSETQ. The CDR3 reads CASSSQVNTEAFF. In nucleotides, the CDR3 is TGCGCCAGCAGCAGCCAGGTGAACACTGAAGCTTTCTTT.

The sample holds one count of this clone. This sequence joins TRBV10-3 and TRBJ1-3; perhaps TRBD1 as D (5 bases). Looked up from germline, CDR1 is ENHRY and CDR2 is SYGVKD. The CDR3 consists of 13 residues. Trimming removed 3 bases from V and 2 bases from J, with 5 bases in between. Here the CDR3 reads CAISDRAGNTIYF. The CDR3 nucleotides read TGTGCCATCAGTGACAGGGCTGGAAACACCATATATTTT.

The chain is built from TRBV13 and TRBJ1-2; the match to TRBD1 covers 7 bases. CDR1 PRHDT and CDR2 FYEKMQ come from the germline V gene (reference sequence). The V segment lost 2 bases and the J segment 8 bases; nucleotides outside the gene matches: 2. The CDR3 covers 12 residues. The CDR3 here is CASSLLTGGYTF. The CDR3 bases are TGTGCCAGCAGCTTATTGACAGGGGGCTACACCTTC.

The rearrangement joins TRBV19 to TRBJ1-4; no clear D. CDR3 length: 14 amino acids. Trimming removed 7 bases at V and 8 bases at J, with 17 bases between. Germline V CDR1 and CDR2: LNHDA, SQIVND (reference sequence). The CDR3 DNA follows: TGTGCCAGTATAGAAGGGAGTCGAGGAGAAAAACTGTTTTTT. Protein: CASIEGSRGEKLFF.

J is TRBJ2-1 and V is TRBV5-1, with D perhaps matching TRBD2 (6 bases). CDR3 size: 15 residues. V was shortened by 0 bases and J by 6 bases, with 13 bases between the two germline ends. The germline gives CDR1 SGHRS, CDR2 YFSETQ. The CDR3 here is CASSLADGGLNEQFF. The CDR3 DNA is TGCGCCAGCAGCTTGGCCGACGGGGGTCTCAATGAGCAGTTCTTC.

The rearrangement uses TRBV5-6 and TRBJ2-7, with 8 positions matching TRBD1. The J segment lost 7 bases and the V segment lost 7 bases, leaving 13 bases of the junction unmatched. CDR1 and CDR2 (germline): SGHDT, YYEEEE. CDR3 length: 14 residues. CDR3 nucleotide sequence: TGTGCCAGCTCCCCGGGCAGGGGGCGAGGAGAGCAGTACTTC. Translated: CASSPGRGRGEQYF. Supplemented by reference TRBV5-6 and TRBJ2-7, the full variable domain reads DAGVTQSPTHLIKTRGQQVTLRCSPKSGHDTVSWYQQALGQGPQFIFQYYEEEERQRGNFPDRFSGHQFPNYSSELNVNALLLGDSALYLCASSPGRGRGEQYFGPGTRLTVT.

The chain recombines TRBV6-2 or TRBV6-3 with TRBJ1-1; no reliable D call. CDR1 MNHEY and CDR2 SVGEGT come from the germline V gene. This CDR3 is 12 amino acids long. V was pared by 5 bases and J by 12 bases, with 16 bases between. The CDR3 is CASSQLGGRTFF. The CDR3 nucleotides read TGTGCCAGCAGTCAACTGGGAGGGAGAACTTTCTTT.

Only a few counts were recorded for this clone. V usage is TRBV18 and J usage is TRBJ1-1; D possibly corresponds to TRBD1 (6 bases). In germline, CDR1 is KGHSH, CDR2 LQKENI. The CDR3 loop spans 16 amino acids. The germline V and J ends were trimmed by 2 bases and 5 bases, with 18 bases remaining between them. CDR3 bases: TGTGCCAGCTCACCAACTCAGGCAGGGGCTGTAACTGAAGCTTTCTTT. Protein: CASSPTQAGAVTEAFF.

This sequence joins TRBV9 and TRBJ1-1, with 9 bases fitting TRBD1. This CDR3 region has 15 residues. From germline, CDR1 is SGDLS and CDR2 YYNGEE. V dropped 4 bases and J dropped 7; count of bases not matched to a gene: 11. CDR3 DNA: TGTGCCAGCAGCACCCGGGACAGGGTAGACGGTGAAGCTTTCTTT. Residues: CASSTRDRVDGEAFF.

The rearrangement joins TRBV4-3 to TRBJ1-4; a possible D gene is TRBD1 (5 bases). CDR1 LGHNA and CDR2 YSLEER come from the germline V gene. The CDR3 is made up of 17 amino acids. V lost 5 bases and J 0 bases, leaving 16 bases between the germline ends. DNA for the CDR3: TGCGCCAGCAGCGCACAGGAGGGTCGTGCAACTAATGAAAAACTGTTTTTT. Its protein is CASSAQEGRATNEKLFF.

The genes are TRBV5-1 and TRBJ1-1, with 7 nucleotides matching TRBD1. This CDR3 spans 15 amino acids. Germline V gives CDR1 SGHRS, CDR2 YFSETQ. After removal of 0 bases from V and 10 bases from J, the junction contained 12 bases not matched to a gene. The CDR3 sequence: CASSLAEHSTGRAFF. The DNA of the CDR3 is TGCGCCAGCAGCTTGGCCGAACATTCGACAGGGAGAGCTTTCTTT.

The V and J genes are TRBV19 and TRBJ1-1, with a possible D match to TRBD1 (5 bases). Trimming took 1 base from V and 5 from J, leaving 8 bases between them. The CDR3 sequence is 13 residues long. CDR1 is LNHDA and CDR2 is SQIVND in the germline V gene (reference sequence). This chain's CDR3 is CASSIAGGTEAFF. The CDR3 nucleotides read TGTGCCAGTAGTATAGCGGGGGGAACTGAAGCTTTCTTT.

The chain couples TRBV7-9 to TRBJ1-2; no reliable D call. CDR3 length: 13 residues. Trimming pared 4 bases from V and 2 bases from J, leaving 8 bases between. Germline lookup yields CDR1 SEHNR and CDR2 FQNEAQ (reference sequence). The CDR3 sequence is CASSYTVNYGYTF. The CDR3 region has the DNA TGTGCCAGCAGCTATACAGTAAACTATGGCTACACCTTC.

The gene calls are TRBV11-2 and TRBJ1-1; no clear D. Germline CDR1 SGHAT, CDR2 FQNNGV. This CDR3 comprises 12 residues. V lost 4 bases, J lost 10 bases, and 13 bases lay in between. CDR3 bases: TGTGCCAGCAGCTCTACTTCAGGAGGAGCTTTCTTT. It translates to CASSSTSGGAFF.

This chain uses TRBV14 with TRBJ1-2; D not resolved. The germline V and J ends were trimmed by 1 base and 3 bases, with 12 bases remaining between them. This CDR3 is 15 amino acids long. Germline CDR1 SGHDN, CDR2 FVKESK. CDR3 amino acids: CASSQGAQRDYGYTF. The CDR3 region has the DNA TGTGCCAGCAGCCAAGGTGCCCAACGGGACTATGGCTACACCTTC. The whole variable domain, remainder taken from reference TRBV14 and TRBJ1-2, is EAGVTQFPSHSVIEKGQTVTLRCDPISGHDNLYWYRRVMGKEIKFLLHFVKESKQDESGMPNNRFLAERTGGTYSTLKVQPAELEDSGVYFCASSQGAQRDYGYTFGSGTRLTVV.

This rearrangement joins TRBV6-6 to TRBJ2-7, with 9 bases matching TRBD2. Germline V CDR1 and CDR2: MNHNY, SVGAGI (reference sequence). This CDR3 has 16 residues. V shed 4 bases and J 2 bases; nucleotides not matched to a gene: 9. CDR3 amino acids: CASSWAAGGQPYEQYF. CDR3 DNA: TGTGCCAGCAGTTGGGCCGCGGGGGGGCAACCCTACGAGCAGTACTTC.

The chain is built from TRBV11-2 and TRBJ1-3, with no clear D. The CDR3 loop spans 13 amino acids. Germline lookup yields CDR1 SGHAT and CDR2 FQNNGV. Trimming left V 11 bases short and J 0 bases short, with 11 bases between. The DNA for the CDR3 is TGTGCCTGGCGGTTAAGCTCTGGAAACACCATATATTTT. It is translated as CAWRLSSGNTIYF.

This chain links TRBV6-2 or TRBV6-3 with TRBJ1-2; D is ambiguous. CDR3 length equals 14 residues. Germline CDR1 is MNHEY and CDR2 is SVGEGT. V lost 2 bases and J 8 bases, leaving 15 bases between the germline ends. The CDR3 is CASSYPPEGRGYTF. As DNA, the CDR3 is TGTGCCAGCAGTTACCCCCCAGAGGGCCGCGGCTACACCTTC.

This clone has only one observation. The chain combines TRBV27 with TRBJ2-5; TRBD2 matches at 7 bases. The trim removed 6 bases at V and 6 bases at J, leaving 7 bases unmatched. This CDR3 contains 13 residues. Looked up from germline, CDR1 is MNHEY and CDR2 is SMNVEV (reference sequence). The CDR3 reads CASRGSGGQTQYF. The CDR3 nucleotides are TGTGCCAGCAGGGGGTCGGGAGGACAGACCCAGTACTTC.

The V gene is TRBV6-5, the J gene TRBJ2-1, with 11 bases lining up with TRBD2. Germline loops: CDR1 MNHEY, CDR2 SVGAGI. The CDR3 length is 15 residues. V dropped 6 bases and J dropped 5; count of bases not matched to a gene: 6. In DNA, the CDR3 is TGTGCCAGCAGCCGACTAGCGGGGTTAAACAATGAGCAGTTCTTC. Protein product: CASSRLAGLNNEQFF.

This chain connects TRBV7-8 to TRBJ2-5; D is possibly TRBD1 (5 bases). CDR3 length: 13 amino acids. Germline loops: CDR1 SGHVS, CDR2 FQNEAQ. V was shortened by 5 bases and J by 2 bases, with 9 bases between the two germline ends. The CDR3 protein is CASSMTVQETQYF. The CDR3 DNA is TGTGCCAGCAGCATGACAGTACAAGAGACCCAGTACTTC.